This TCR beta chain was sequenced during a study of shared clonotypes between healthy human individuals. Authors' analysis steps: Filtering was not the same, since immunoSEQ gave junction-only sequences without quality scores. The data were produced by immunoSEQ multiplex PCR, yet TCRdb's version contains in-frame clones alone and is incomplete. V and J calls and clone size are those listed in that table; D and trimming were worked out from the DNA. The table shows around 690,000 clones, with less than 95% occurring only once. The TCR comes from a man between 18 and 35 years old in good health. Some clones in this sample may be carry-over from other donors' samples. The sample comprised memory CD8+ T cells from PBMCs. Subset reported: CD45RO+ cells pooled with CCR7-negative TemRA cells.

The DNA of the CDR3 is TGTGCCACCAGCAGCTCGGGACTAGAAGGCGAGCAGTACTTC. Residues: CATSSSGLEGEQYF. V is TRBV15 and J is TRBJ2-7, with TRBD2 matching over 8 bases. The ends lost 3 bases at V and 6 bases at J; junction bases unmatched: 7. The CDR3 is 14 residues long. Germline V gene lookup returns CDR1 LNHNV and CDR2 YYDKDF (reference sequence).